This T cell receptor beta chain was recorded in a study of human versus mouse CDR3 diversity and MHC coevolution. Study as a whole: Valid reads per sample ranged from roughly 5.5 x 10^6 to 1.6 x 10^7. Findings and limits, study-wide: Human T cells underwent selection on six or seven different MHC II alleles. On average, humans showed more CDR3 deletions and insertions than mice. Clonal inequality was lowest in most of the three human donors.

The repertoire was sequenced with immunoSEQ multiplex PCR; TCRdb's copy has only in-frame clones and lacks some. Of around 74,000 clones listed, 80% to 95% are singletons. CDR1 MNHEY and CDR2 SMNVEV come from the germline V gene (reference sequence). The CDR3 is 13 residues long. Trimming left V 2 bases short and J 4 bases short, with 8 bases between. To note about this clone: Its antigen is undetermined.

This clonotype was sampled from a person aged 30 to 69 in good health. The V gene is TRBV27, the J gene TRBJ2-5; D uncertain. Sequencing was carried out using naive CD4+ T cells from blood. Sample subset: CD45RO-negative CD62L-positive naive CD4 T cells. The CDR3 sequence: CASSLNQAETQYF. DNA for the CDR3: TGTGCCAGCAGTTTAAACCAGGCAGAGACCCAGTACTTC.